These 7 T cell receptor beta chains came from one sample sequenced in a study of cytomegalovirus exposure and HLA in healthy donors (dated by TCRdb to about 2017). The library was prepared using the immunoSEQ multiplex PCR assay. For the multiplex PCR, a mixture combining 60 forward primers for TCR Vbeta segments and 13 reverse primers for TCR Jbeta segments was used. TCRdb obtained this table from immuneACCESS and retained in-frame rearrangements with V and J assigned. These tables miss some clones; where compared with another copy, unresolved V genes account for less than half of the shortfall, and the remainder is unexplained. The sample includes under 200,000 clones, with approximately 79% observed a single time. The ten largest clonotypes hold more than 6% of the sample. Sequencing used PBMCs. Receptors were obtained from a man aged 40-50 years in good health and CMV-seropositive.

The chain has TRBV6-5 and TRBJ1-2; TRBD1 is a possible D gene (6 bases). V gave up 6 bases and J gave up 7 bases, with 15 bases separating them. The CDR3 is 13 amino acids. The germline gives CDR1 MNHEY, CDR2 SVGAGI. This chain's CDR3 is CASSYEQGPGYTF. CDR3 DNA sequence: TGTGCCAGCAGCTACGAACAGGGCCCTGGCTACACCTTC.

J is TRBJ1-1 and V is TRBV19, with D possibly being TRBD1 (6 bases). Germline V gene lookup returns CDR1 LNHDA and CDR2 SQIVND (reference sequence). This CDR3 has 15 amino acids. The V end lost 5 bases, the J end lost 5 bases, and 18 bases lay between the germline ends. Here the CDR3 reads CASSLTGHLGTEAFF. For the CDR3, the DNA is TGTGCCAGTAGTCTTACGGGACACCTGGGAACTGAAGCTTTCTTT.

The J gene is TRBJ2-3, the V gene TRBV9, with 7 bases fitting TRBD2. The germline CDR1 and CDR2 sequences are SGDLS and YYNGEE. Trimming removed 7 bases from V and 4 bases from J; junction bases left unmatched: 12. This CDR3 is 15 amino acids long. CDR3 residues: CASGQLAVGSDTQYF. In DNA, the CDR3 is TGTGCCAGCGGCCAGCTAGCGGTCGGGTCAGATACGCAGTATTTT.

The rearrangement uses TRBV4-2 and TRBJ1-3; perhaps TRBD1 as D (5 bases). Trimming pared 0 bases from V and 0 bases from J, leaving 12 bases between. Germline V lookup: CDR1 LGHNA, CDR2 YNFKEQ. The CDR3 extends over 17 amino acids. The CDR3 protein is CASSQDLQGVSGNTIYF. The CDR3 DNA follows: TGTGCCAGCAGCCAAGATCTCCAGGGCGTCTCTGGAAACACCATATATTTT.

V is TRBV28 and J is TRBJ2-2; TRBD2 matches 12 bases. With 1 base clipped from V and 6 bases from J, the junction kept 3 bases outside the gene matches. This CDR3 comprises 16 residues. The germline CDR1 and CDR2 sequences are MDHEN and SYDVKM. The DNA of the CDR3 is TGTGCCAGCAGTTTATCTAGCGGGGGGGCCGCCGGGGAGCTGTTTTTT. Protein product: CASSLSSGGAAGELFF.

The V call is TRBV6-6, the J call TRBJ2-1; possible D gene TRBD1, 6 bases. The CDR3 runs 15 residues. V lost 8 bases, J lost 5 bases, and 19 bases lay in between. Germline assignment: CDR1 MNHNY and CDR2 SVGAGI (reference sequence). CDR3 residues: CASQKGDTEHNEQFF. The CDR3 DNA follows: TGTGCCAGCCAAAAGGGGGACACCGAGCACAATGAGCAGTTCTTC.

This clone was seen more than once but under ten times. J is TRBJ1-1 and V is TRBV15; D is perhaps TRBD1 (5 bases). There are 14 residues in the CDR3. From germline, CDR1 is LNHNV and CDR2 YYDKDF (reference sequence). V lost 0 bases to trimming and J lost 4 bases, with 9 bases between them. This chain's CDR3 is CATSRDPGGTEAFF. Written as DNA, the CDR3 is TGTGCCACCAGCAGAGACCCGGGGGGCACTGAAGCTTTCTTT.